The clone carrying this T cell receptor (beta chain) was detected only a few times. Its target is not known. V lost 2 bases and J lost 9, with 11 bases in between. This CDR3 contains 13 residues. MiXCR, run by TCRdb on the 5' RACE reads, gives a single entry per CDR3 protein. The table includes around 340,000 distinct CDR3 sequences, roughly 9% detected once. The record originates from a study of identical twins. Points from the study as a whole: Analyses of zero insertions could, in part, be confounded by invariant MAIT and iNKT cells. Fewer insertions characterized abundant cord blood beta clonotypes, whereas memory repertoires showed none.

The sequencing input was naive T cells sorted from blood. The rearrangement joins TRBV12-3 or TRBV12-4 to TRBJ2-1; D is undetermined. This TCR was sampled from a woman in her 50s in good health. The CDR3 DNA sequence: TGTGCCAGCAGTTTATTGGTTTCTAGTGAGCAGTTCTTC. The encoded protein is CASSLLVSSEQFF.